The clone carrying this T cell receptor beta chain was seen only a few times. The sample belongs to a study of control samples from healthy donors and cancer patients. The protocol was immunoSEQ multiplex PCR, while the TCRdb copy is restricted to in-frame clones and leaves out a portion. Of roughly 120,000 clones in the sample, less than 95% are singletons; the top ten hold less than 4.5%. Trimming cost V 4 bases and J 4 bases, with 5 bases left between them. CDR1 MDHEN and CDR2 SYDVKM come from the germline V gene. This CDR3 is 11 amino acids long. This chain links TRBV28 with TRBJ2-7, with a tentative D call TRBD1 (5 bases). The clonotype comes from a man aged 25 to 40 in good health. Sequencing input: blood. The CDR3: CASSSGYEQYF. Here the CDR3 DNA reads TGTGCCAGCAGTTCAGGGTACGAGCAGTACTTC.